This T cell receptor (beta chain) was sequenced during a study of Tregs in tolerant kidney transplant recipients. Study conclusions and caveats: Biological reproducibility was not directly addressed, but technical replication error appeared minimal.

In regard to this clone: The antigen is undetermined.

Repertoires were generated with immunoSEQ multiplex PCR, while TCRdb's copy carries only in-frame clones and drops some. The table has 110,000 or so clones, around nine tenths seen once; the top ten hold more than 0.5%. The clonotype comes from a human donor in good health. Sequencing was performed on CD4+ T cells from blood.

The CDR3 region has the DNA TGTGCCAGCAGGAAGTGGAACACTGAAGCTTTCTTT. This encodes CASRKWNTEAFF. The V and J genes are TRBV6-1 and TRBJ1-1, with no clear D. The CDR3 length is 12 residues. Per the germline V gene, CDR1 is MNHNS and CDR2 is SASEGT. Between the trimmed V and J ends, which lost 6 bases and 1 base, there was a span of 6 bases.